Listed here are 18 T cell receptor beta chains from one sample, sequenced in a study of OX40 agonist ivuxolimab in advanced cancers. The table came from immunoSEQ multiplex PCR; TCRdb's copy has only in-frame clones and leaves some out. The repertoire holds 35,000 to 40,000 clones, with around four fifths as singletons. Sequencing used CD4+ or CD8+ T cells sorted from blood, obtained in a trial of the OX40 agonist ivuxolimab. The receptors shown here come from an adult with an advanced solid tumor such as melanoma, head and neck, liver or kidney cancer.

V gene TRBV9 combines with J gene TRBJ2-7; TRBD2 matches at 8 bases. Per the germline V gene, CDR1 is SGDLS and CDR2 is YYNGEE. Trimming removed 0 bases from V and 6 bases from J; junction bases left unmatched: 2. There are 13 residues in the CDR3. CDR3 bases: TGTGCCAGCAGCGTAGCCGGGAGGGGCGAGCAGTACTTC. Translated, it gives CASSVAGRGEQYF.

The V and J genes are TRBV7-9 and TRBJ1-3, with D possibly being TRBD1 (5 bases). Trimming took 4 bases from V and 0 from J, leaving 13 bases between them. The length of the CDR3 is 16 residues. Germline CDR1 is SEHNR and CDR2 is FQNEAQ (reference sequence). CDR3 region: CASSSRQGGSGNTIYF. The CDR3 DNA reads TGTGCCAGCAGCTCCCGGCAGGGAGGCTCTGGAAACACCATATATTTT.

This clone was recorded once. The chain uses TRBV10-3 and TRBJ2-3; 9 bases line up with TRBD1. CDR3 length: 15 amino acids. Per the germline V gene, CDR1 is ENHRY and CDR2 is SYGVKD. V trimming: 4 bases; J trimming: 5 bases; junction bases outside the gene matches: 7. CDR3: CAISVIGTGIDTQYF. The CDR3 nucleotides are TGTGCCATCAGTGTAATTGGGACAGGGATAGATACGCAGTATTTT.

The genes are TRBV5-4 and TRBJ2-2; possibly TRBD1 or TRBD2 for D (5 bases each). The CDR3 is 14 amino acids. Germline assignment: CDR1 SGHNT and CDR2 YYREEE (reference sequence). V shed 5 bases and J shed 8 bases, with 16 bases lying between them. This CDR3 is CASRYQQEEGELFF. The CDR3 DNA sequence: TGTGCCAGCAGGTATCAACAGGAGGAGGGGGAGCTGTTTTTT.

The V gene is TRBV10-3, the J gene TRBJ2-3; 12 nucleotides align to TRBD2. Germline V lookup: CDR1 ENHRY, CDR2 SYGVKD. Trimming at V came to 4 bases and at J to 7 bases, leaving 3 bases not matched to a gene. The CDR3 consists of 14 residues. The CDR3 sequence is CAISGTSGENTQYF. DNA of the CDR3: TGTGCCATCAGTGGGACTAGCGGGGAGAATACGCAGTATTTT.

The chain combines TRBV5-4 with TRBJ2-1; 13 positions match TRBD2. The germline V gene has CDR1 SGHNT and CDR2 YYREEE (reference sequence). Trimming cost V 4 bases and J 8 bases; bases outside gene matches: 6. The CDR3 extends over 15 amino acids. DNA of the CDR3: TGTGCCAGCAGCCCCACTAGCGGGAGGGAGCATGAGCAGTTCTTC. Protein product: CASSPTSGREHEQFF.

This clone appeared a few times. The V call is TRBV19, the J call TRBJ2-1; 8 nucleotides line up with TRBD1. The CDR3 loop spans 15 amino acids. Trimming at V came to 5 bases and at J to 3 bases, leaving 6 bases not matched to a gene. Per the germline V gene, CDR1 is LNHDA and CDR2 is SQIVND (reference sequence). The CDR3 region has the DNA TGTGCCAGTAGTGGACAGGGACTCAGCTACAATGAGCAGTTCTTC. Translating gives CASSGQGLSYNEQFF.

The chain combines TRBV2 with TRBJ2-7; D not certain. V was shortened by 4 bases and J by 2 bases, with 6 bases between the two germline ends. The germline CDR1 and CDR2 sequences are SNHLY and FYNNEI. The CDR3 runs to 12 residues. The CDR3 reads CASSATTYEQYF. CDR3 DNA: TGTGCCAGCAGTGCAACTACCTACGAGCAGTACTTC.

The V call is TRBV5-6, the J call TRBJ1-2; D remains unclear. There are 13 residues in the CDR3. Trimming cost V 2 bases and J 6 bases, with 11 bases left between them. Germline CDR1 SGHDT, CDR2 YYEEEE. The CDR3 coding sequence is TGTGCCAGCAGCTTTGTGGGCGCGGATGGCTACACCTTC. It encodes CASSFVGADGYTF. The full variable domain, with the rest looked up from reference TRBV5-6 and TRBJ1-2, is DAGVTQSPTHLIKTRGQQVTLRCSPKSGHDTVSWYQQALGQGPQFIFQYYEEEERQRGNFPDRFSGHQFPNYSSELNVNALLLGDSALYLCASSFVGADGYTFGSGTRLTVV.

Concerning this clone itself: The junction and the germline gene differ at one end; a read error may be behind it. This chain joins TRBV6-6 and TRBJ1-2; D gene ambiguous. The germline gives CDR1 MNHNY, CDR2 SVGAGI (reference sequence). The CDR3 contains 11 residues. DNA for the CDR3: TGTGCCAGCAGTCCTCAGTCGGGGTGGAACTTC. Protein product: CASSPQSGWNF.

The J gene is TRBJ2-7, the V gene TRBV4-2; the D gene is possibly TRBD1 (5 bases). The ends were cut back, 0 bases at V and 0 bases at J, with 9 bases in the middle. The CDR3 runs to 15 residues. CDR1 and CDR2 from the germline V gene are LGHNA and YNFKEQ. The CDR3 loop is CASSQEKGPSYEQYF. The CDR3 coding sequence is TGTGCCAGCAGCCAAGAAAAGGGGCCCTCCTACGAGCAGTACTTC.

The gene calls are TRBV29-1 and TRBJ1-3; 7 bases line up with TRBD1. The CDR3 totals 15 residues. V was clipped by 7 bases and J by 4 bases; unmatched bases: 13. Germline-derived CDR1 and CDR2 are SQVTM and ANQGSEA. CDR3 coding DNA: TGCAGCGCTGGGGGGACAGAGACCGCGGGAAACACCATATATTTT. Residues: CSAGGTETAGNTIYF.

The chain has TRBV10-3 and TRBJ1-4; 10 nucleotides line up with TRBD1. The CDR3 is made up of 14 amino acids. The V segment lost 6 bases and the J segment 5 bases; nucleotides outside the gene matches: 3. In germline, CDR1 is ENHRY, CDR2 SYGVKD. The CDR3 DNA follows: TGTGCCATCAGCCCGGGACAGGGGAATGAAAAACTGTTTTTT. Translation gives CAISPGQGNEKLFF.

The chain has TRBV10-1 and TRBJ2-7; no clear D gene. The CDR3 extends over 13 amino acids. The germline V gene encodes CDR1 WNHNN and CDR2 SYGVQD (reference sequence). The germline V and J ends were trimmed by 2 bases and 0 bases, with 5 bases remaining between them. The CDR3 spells CASSESPSYEQYF. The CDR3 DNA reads TGCGCCAGCAGTGAGAGCCCCTCCTACGAGCAGTACTTC.

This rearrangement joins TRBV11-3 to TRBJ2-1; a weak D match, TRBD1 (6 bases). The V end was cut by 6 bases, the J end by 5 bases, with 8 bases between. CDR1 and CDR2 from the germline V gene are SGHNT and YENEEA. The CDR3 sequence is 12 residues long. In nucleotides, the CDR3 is TGTGCCAGCAGTCGGACAGACAATGAGCAGTTCTTC. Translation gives CASSRTDNEQFF.

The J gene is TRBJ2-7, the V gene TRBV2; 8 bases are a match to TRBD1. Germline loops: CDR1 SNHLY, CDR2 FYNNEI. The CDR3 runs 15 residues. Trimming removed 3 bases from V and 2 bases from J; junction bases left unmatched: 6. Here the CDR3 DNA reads TGTGCCAGCAGTGATCAGGGGGCCGCTACCTACGAGCAGTACTTC. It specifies CASSDQGAATYEQYF. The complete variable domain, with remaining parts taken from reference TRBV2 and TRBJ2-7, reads EPEVTQTPSHQVTQMGQEVILRCVPISNHLYFYWYRQILGQKVEFLVSFYNNEISEKSEIFDDQFSVERPDGSNFTLKIRSTKLEDSAMYFCASSDQGAATYEQYFGPGTRLTVT.

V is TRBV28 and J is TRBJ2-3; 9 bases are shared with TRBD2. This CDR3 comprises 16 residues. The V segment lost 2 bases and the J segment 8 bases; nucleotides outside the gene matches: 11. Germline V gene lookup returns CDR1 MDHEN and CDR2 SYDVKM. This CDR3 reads CASSLSGGWKTGTQYF. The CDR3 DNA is TGTGCCAGCAGTTTAAGCGGGGGGTGGAAGACGGGTACGCAGTATTTT.

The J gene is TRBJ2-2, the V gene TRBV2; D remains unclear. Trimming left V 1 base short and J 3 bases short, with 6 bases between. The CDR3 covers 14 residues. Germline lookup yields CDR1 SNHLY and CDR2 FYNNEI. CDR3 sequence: CASSEDRYTGELFF. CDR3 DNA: TGTGCCAGCAGTGAAGACAGATACACCGGGGAGCTGTTTTTT.